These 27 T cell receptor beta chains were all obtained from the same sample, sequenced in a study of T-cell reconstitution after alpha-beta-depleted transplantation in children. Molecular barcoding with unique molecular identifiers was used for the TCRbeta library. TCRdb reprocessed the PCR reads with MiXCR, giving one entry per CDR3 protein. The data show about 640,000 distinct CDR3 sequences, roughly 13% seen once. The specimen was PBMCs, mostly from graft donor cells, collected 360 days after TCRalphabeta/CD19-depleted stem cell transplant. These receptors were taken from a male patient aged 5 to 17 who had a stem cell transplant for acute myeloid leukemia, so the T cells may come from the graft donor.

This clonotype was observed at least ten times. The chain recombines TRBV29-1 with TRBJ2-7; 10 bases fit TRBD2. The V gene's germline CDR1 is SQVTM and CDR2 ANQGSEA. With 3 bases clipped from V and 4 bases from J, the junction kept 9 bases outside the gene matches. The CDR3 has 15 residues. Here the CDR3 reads CSVDLAETSGYEQYF. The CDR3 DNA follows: TGCAGCGTTGACCTTGCGGAGACTAGCGGGTACGAGCAGTACTTC.

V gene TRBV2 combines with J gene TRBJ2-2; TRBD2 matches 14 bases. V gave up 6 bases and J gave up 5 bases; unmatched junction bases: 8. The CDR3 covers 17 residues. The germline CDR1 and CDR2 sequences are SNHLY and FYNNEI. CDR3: CASSGGLAGVKTGELFF. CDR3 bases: TGTGCCAGCAGCGGGGGACTAGCGGGAGTAAAAACCGGGGAGCTGTTTTTT.

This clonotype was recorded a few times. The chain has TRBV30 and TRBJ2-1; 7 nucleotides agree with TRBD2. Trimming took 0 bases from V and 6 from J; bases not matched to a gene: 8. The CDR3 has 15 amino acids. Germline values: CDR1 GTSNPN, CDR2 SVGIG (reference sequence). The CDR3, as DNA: TGTGCCTGGAGTGTACGCGGGAGATTAAGCAATGAGCAGTTCTTC. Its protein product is CAWSVRGRLSNEQFF.

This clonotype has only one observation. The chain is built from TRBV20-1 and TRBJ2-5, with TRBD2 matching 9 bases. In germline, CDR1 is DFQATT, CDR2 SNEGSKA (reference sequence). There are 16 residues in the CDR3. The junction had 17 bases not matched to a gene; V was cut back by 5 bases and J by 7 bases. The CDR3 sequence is CSARWWLAGTPGTQYF. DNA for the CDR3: TGCAGTGCTCGCTGGTGGCTAGCGGGGACCCCAGGGACCCAGTACTTC.

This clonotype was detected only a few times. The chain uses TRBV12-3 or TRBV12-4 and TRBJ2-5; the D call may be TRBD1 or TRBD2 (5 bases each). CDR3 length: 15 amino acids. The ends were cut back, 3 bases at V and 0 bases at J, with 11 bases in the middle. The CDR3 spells CASSFMRGNQETQYF. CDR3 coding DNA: TGTGCCAGCAGTTTCATGAGGGGTAACCAAGAGACCCAGTACTTC.

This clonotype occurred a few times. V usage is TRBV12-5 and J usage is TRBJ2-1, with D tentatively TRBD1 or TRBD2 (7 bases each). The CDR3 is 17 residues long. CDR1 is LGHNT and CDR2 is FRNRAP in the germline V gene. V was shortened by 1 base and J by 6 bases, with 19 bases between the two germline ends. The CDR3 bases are TGTGCTAGTGGTTTGGCGGGGGGTGGGCAGGGGGTCAATGAGCAGTTCTTC. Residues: CASGLAGGGQGVNEQFF.

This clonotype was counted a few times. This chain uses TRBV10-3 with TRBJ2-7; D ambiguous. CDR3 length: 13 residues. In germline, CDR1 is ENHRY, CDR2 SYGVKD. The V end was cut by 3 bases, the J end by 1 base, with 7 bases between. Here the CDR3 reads CAISDSVSYEQYF. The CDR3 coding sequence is TGTGCCATCAGTGACTCGGTGTCCTACGAGCAGTACTTC.

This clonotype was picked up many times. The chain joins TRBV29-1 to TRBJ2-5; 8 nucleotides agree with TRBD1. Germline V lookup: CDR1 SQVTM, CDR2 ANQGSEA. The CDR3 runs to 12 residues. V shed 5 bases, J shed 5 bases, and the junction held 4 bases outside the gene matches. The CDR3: CSVRTGRETQYF. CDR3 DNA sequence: TGCAGCGTTCGGACAGGGAGGGAGACCCAGTACTTC. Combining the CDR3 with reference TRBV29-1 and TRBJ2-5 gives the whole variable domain SAVISQKPSRDICQRGTSLTIQCQVDSQVTMMFWYRQQPGQSLTLIATANQGSEATYESGFVIDKFPISRPNLTFSTLTVSNMSPEDSSIYLCSVRTGRETQYFGPGTRLLVL.

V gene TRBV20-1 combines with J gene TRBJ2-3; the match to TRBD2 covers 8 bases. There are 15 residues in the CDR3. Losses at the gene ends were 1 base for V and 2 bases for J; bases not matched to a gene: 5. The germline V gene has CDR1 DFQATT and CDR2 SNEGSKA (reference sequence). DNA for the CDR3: TGCAGTGCTAGAGGAGCGGGAGATTCCACAGATACGCAGTATTTT. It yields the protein CSARGAGDSTDTQYF.

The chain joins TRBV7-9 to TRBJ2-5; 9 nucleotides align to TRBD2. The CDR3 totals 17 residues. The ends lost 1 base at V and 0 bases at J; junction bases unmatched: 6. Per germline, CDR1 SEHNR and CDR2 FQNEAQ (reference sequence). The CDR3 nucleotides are TGTGCCAGCAGCTTAGGAGGCCTAGCGGGGAACCAAGAGACCCAGTACTTC. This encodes CASSLGGLAGNQETQYF.

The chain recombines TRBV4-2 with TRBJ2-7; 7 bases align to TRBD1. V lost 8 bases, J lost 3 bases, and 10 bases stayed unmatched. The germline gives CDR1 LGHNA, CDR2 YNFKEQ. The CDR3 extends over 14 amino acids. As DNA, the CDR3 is TGTGCCAGCGGCCCGGGGCGACAGGGCTACGAGCAGTACTTC. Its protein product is CASGPGRQGYEQYF.

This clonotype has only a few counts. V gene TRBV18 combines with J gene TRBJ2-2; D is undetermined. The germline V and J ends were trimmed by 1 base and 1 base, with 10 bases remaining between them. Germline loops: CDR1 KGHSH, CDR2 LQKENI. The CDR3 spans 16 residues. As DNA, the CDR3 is TGTGCCAGCTCACCACGACGGAAGGTGAACACCGGGGAGCTGTTTTTT. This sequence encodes CASSPRRKVNTGELFF.

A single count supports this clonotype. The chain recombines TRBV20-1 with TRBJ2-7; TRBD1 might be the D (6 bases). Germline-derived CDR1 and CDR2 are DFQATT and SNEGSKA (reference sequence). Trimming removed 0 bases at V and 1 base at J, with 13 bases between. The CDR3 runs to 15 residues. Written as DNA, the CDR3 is TGCAGTGCTAGAGATCAACCAGGGGCTTCCTACGAGCAGTACTTC. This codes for CSARDQPGASYEQYF.

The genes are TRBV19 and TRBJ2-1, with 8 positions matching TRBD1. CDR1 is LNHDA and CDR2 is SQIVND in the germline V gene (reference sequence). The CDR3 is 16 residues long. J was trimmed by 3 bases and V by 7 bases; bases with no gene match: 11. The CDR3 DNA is TGTGCCAGTAAGCCCTCCGGGACAGGTCTCTACAATGAGCAGTTCTTC. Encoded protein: CASKPSGTGLYNEQFF.

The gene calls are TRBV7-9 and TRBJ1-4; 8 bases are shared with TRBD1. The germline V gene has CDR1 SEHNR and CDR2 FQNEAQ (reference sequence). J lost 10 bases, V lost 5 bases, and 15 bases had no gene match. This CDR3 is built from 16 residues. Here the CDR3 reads CASSQRQAGGGGKLFF. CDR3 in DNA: TGTGCCAGCAGCCAACGGCAGGCAGGGGGCGGCGGAAAACTGTTTTTT.

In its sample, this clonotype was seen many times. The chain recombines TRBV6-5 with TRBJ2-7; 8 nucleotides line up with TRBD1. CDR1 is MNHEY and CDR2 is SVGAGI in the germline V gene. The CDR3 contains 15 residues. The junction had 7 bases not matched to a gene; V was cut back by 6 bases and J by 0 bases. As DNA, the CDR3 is TGTGCCAGCAGACAGCGGACAGGGTCCTCCTACGAGCAGTACTTC. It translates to CASRQRTGSSYEQYF.

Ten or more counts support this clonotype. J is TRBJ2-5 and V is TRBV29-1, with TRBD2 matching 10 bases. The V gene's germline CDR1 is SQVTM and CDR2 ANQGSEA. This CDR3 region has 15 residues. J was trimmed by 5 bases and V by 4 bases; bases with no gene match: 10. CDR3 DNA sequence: TGCAGCGTTGGCCCTAGCGGGAGCGTGGGGGAGACCCAGTACTTC. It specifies CSVGPSGSVGETQYF.

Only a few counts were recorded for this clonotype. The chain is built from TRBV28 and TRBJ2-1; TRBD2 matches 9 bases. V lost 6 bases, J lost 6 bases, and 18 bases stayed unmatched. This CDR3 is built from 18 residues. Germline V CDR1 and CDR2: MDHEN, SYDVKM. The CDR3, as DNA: TGTGCCAGCAGCCATGATATCGCGGGAGGGCCAAGGTTCAATGAGCAGTTCTTC. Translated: CASSHDIAGGPRFNEQFF.

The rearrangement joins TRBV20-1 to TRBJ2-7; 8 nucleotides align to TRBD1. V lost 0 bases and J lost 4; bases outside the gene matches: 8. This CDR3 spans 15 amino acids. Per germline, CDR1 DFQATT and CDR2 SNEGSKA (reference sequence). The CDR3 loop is CSARDLDRGRYEQYF. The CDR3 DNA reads TGCAGTGCTAGAGATCTTGACAGGGGCCGTTACGAGCAGTACTTC.

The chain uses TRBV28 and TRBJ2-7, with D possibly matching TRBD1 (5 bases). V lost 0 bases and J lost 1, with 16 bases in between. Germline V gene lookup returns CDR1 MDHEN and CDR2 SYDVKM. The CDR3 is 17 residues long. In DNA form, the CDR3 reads TGTGCCAGCAGTTTATGGGTGGGTCAGGGTGGGTCCTACGAGCAGTACTTC. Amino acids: CASSLWVGQGGSYEQYF. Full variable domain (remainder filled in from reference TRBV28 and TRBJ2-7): DVKVTQSSRYLVKRTGEKVFLECVQDMDHENMFWYRQDPGLGLRLIYFSYDVKMKEKGDIPEGYSVSREKKERFSLILESASTNQTSMYLCASSLWVGQGGSYEQYFGPGTRLTVT.

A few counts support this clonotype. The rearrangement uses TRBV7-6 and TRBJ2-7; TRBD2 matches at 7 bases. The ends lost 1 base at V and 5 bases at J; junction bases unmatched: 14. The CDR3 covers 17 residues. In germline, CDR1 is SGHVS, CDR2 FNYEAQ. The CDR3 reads CASSLDMGGSFPHEQYF. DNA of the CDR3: TGTGCCAGCAGCTTAGATATGGGCGGGAGCTTCCCCCACGAGCAGTACTTC.

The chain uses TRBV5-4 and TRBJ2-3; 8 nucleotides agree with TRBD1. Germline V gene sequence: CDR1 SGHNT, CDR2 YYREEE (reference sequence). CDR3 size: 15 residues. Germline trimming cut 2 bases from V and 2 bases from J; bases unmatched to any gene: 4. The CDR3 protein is CASSFGQGHTDTQYF. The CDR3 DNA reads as TGTGCCAGCAGCTTCGGACAGGGACACACAGATACGCAGTATTTT. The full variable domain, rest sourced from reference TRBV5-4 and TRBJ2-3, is ETGVTQSPTHLIKTRGQQVTLRCSSQSGHNTVSWYQQALGQGPQFIFQYYREEENGRGNFPPRFSGLQFPNYSSELNVNALELDDSALYLCASSFGQGHTDTQYFGPGTRLTVL.

For the CDR3, the DNA is TGTGCCAGCAGCTTAGTCCGGGAAACACATGAGCAGTTCTTC. This translates into CASSLVRETHEQFF. The J gene is TRBJ2-1, the V gene TRBV7-9, with D possibly matching TRBD2 (5 bases). The V gene lost 1 base and the J gene lost 8 bases, with 12 bases spanning the gap. Germline V gene lookup returns CDR1 SEHNR and CDR2 FQNEAQ (reference sequence). CDR3 size: 14 residues.

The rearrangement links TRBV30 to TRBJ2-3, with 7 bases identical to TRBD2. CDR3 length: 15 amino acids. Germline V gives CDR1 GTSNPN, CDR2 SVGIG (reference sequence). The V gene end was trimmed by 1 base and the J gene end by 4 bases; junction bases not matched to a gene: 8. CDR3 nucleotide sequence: TGTGCCTGGAGTGAAGGCGGGAGAGGTCCAGATACGCAGTATTTT. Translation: CAWSEGGRGPDTQYF.

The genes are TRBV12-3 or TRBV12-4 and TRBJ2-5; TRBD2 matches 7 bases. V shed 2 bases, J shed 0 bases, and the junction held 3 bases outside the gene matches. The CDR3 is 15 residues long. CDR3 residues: CASSLTLAYQETQYF. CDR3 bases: TGTGCCAGCAGTTTAACACTAGCGTACCAAGAGACCCAGTACTTC.

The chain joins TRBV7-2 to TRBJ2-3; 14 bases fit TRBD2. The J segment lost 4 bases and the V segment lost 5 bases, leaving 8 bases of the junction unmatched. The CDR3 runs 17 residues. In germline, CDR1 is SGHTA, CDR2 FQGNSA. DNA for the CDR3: TGTGCCAGCAGCCCACGACTAGCGGGAGGGTTCGCAGATACGCAGTATTTT. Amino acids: CASSPRLAGGFADTQYF.

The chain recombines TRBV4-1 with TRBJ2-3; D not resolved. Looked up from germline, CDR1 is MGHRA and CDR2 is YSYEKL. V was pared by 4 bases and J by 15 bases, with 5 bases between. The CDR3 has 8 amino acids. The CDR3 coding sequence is TGCGCCAGCAGCCTAACCTATTTT. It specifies CASSLTYF.